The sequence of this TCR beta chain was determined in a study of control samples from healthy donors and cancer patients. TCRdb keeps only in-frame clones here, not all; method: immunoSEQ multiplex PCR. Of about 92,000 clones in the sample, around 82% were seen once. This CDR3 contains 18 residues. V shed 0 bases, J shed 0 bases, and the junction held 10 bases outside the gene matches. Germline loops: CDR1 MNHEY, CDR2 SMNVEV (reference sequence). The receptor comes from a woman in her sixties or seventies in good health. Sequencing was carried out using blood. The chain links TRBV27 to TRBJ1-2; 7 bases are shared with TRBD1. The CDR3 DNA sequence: TGTGCCAGCAGTTTATCCACCCTCAGGGGGTCAGCTAACTATGGCTACACCTTC. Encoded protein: CASSLSTLRGSANYGYTF.